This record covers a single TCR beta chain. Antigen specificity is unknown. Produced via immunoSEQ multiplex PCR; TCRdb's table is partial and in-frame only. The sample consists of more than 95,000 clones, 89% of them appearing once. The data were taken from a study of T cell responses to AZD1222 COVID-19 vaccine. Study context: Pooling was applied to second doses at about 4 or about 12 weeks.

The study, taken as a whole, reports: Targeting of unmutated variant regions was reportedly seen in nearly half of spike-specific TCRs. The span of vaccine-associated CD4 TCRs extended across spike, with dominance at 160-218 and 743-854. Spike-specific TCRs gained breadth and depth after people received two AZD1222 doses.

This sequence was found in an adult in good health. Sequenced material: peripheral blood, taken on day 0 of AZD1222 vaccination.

CDR3: CASSPLTGLAIYEQYF. In DNA form, the CDR3 reads TGTGCCAGCAGTCCCCTGACGGGACTAGCGATCTACGAGCAGTACTTC. The chain carries TRBV27 and TRBJ2-7; 10 bases align to TRBD2. V lost 5 bases and J lost 3; bases outside the gene matches: 10. Germline CDR1 is MNHEY and CDR2 is SMNVEV (reference sequence). There are 16 residues in the CDR3.